The present T cell receptor (beta chain) was sequenced within a study of glioma-infiltrating T cells after dendritic cell vaccination (dated by TCRdb to about 2016). For the wider study: Of the 15 or so glioblastoma patients in the cohort, all drawn from Phase I and II dendritic cell vaccination trials, 9 were newly diagnosed and 6 had recurrent disease. Patients received autologous tumor lysate-pulsed dendritic cell vaccination between about 2002 and 2013. The vaccine was prepared from monocyte-derived dendritic cells that were cultured for roughly seven days with IL-4 and GM-CSF and then pulsed overnight with autologous tumor lysate. Three intradermal dendritic cell vaccine injections were administered to patients at biweekly intervals in the arm below the axilla. Deep sequencing of TCR beta CDR3 regions was used to quantify tumor-infiltrating lymphocyte content and compare tumor and blood repertoires in dendritic cell-vaccinated glioblastoma patients. Survival after dendritic cell vaccination was correlated with TCR sequencing metrics, including TIL content and tumor-blood repertoire overlap.

Broader findings and caveats from the paper: No direct relationship between TCR clonality and survival was found, suggesting a diverse polyclonal response may matter. Longer time to progression and overall survival after dendritic cell vaccination were predicted by higher estimated pretreatment TIL content. The three-group TCR overlap response model was described as speculative and requiring prospective validation. The cohort was small and heterogeneous, only a few patients had full blood and tumor sets, and even fewer had initial-recurrent tumor pairs.

Using the immunoSEQ assay, TCRB CDR3 regions were amplified from roughly 2.1 micrograms of genomic DNA, or from all available DNA when less than that was on hand. For multiplex PCR, 60 forward primers for TCR V beta segments and 13 reverse primers for J beta segments were used. Synthetic control templates were spiked into each sample at limiting dilution to estimate reads per starting template. Reads of 87 bp were generated by sequencing on the Illumina HiSeq System. In the authors' own workflow: PCR and sequencing errors were removed by a nearest neighbor algorithm that merged closely related sequences. TCR overlap was defined as the percentage of unique tumor TCR beta sequences that were also found in the peripheral blood of the same patient. Drawn from immuneACCESS, this table holds only the in-frame rearrangements with V and J called that TCRdb kept. Clones are partly lost; checked studies trace under half to an unresolved V gene and leave the rest unexplained. That table gives V, J and clone size, and the DNA gave D and trimming. Present in this sample are 65,000 to 80,000 clones, 81% of which were seen just once. Of the sample, 7% to 9% is held by the ten largest clones.

Patients were selected for having adequate residual fresh-frozen tumor tissue and more than two years of available survival data. Although molecular status otherwise differed among the glioblastoma patients, no patient had an isocitrate dehydrogenase mutation. PBMC were collected before vaccination, two weeks after the third vaccination, and at tumor progression if tumor progression occurred. Genomic DNA was extracted with the Qiagen DNeasy Blood extraction Kit. Looking up the germline V gene yields CDR1 SQVTM and CDR2 ANQGSEA. The junction shows trimming of 1 base on V and 0 bases on J, and the gene matches do not reach 12 bases of it. Its CDR3 holds 19 amino acids, cysteine through phenylalanine. Only the CDR3 DNA stays, 57 bases, in frame from base 1. In the case of this clone: The target of this receptor is not known. Per-nucleotide qualities are absent, and no much larger clonotype sits a single base away.

This clonotype was obtained from a human donor with glioblastoma. The chain uses TRBV29-1 and TRBJ2-7; 13 central nucleotides agree with TRBD2. The source was blood, collected before dendritic cell vaccination. The CDR3 sequence is CSVEGIPGLAGRSSYEQYF. The sequenced DNA: TGCAGCGTTGAAGGTATCCCGGGACTAGCGGGGAGGAGCTCCTACGAGCAGTACTTC.